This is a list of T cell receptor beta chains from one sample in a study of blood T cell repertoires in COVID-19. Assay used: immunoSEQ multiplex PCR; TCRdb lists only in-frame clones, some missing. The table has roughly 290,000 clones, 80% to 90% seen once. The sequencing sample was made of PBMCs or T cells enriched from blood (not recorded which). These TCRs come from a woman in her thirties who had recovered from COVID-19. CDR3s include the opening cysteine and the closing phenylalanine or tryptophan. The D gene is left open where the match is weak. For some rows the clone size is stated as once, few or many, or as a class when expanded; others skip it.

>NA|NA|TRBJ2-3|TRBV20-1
TGCAGTGCTAGTGGACTCACGCAAGAGGGAAGCACAGATACGCAGTATTTT
CSASGLTQEGSTDTQYF
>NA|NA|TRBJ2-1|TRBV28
TGTGCCAGCAGTGGCCCGGGACCCCGCGGGGTCTATGAGCAGTTCTTC
CASSGPGPRGVYEQFF
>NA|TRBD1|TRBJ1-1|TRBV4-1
TGCGCCAGCAGCCGCCCGGGACAGGGGGGAGGAATGAACACTGAAGCTTTCTTT
CASSRPGQGGGMNTEAFF
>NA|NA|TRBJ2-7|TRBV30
TGTGCCTGGAGTGTAAGGGGGTACGAGCAGTACTTC
CAWSVRGYEQYF
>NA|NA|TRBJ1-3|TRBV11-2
TGTGCCAGCAGCTCACACCAGGGGCCACTATCTGGAAACACCATATATTTT
CASSSHQGPLSGNTIYF
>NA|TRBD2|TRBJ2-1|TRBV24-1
TGTGCCACCTCCCGGACTAGCGGGAGCAATGAGCAGTTCTTC
CATSRTSGSNEQFF
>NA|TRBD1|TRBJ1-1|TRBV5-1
TGCGCCAGCAGCTTAGCCGGGACAGGGGTAACTGAAGCTTTCTTT
CASSLAGTGVTEAFF
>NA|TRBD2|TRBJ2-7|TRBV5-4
TGTGCCAGCAGCATGACTAGCGGGTCCGCCTACGAGCAGTACTTC
CASSMTSGSAYEQYF
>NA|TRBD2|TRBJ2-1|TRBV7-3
TGTGCCAGCAGCCCTACTAGCGACGGCCTCAATGAGCAGTTCTTC
CASSPTSDGLNEQFF
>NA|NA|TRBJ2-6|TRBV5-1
TGCGCCAGCAGCTTGGCGGGGTCCGGGGCCAACGTCCTGACTTTC
CASSLAGSGANVLTF
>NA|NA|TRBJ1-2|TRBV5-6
TGTGCCAGCAGCCATACGACCCAGCCGGGCTATGGCTACACCTTC
CASSHTTQPGYGYTF
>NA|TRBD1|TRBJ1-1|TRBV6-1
TGTGCCAGCAGTGGCCTACAGGGGGGGACTGAAGCTTTCTTT
CASSGLQGGTEAFF
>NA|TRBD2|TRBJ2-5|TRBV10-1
TGCGCCAGCAGTGAAGGGACTAGCGGAGGGTACCAAGAGACCCAGTACTTC
CASSEGTSGGYQETQYF
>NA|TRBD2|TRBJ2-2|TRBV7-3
TGCGCCAGCAGCGGGGGGACTAGCGGGAGCAGGGGCACCGGGGAGCTGTTTTTT
CASSGGTSGSRGTGELFF
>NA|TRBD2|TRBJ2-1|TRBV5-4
TGTGCCAGCAGCTTGGGACTAGCGGGAGTCGGGAATGAGCAGTTCTTC
CASSLGLAGVGNEQFF
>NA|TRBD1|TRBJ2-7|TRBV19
TGTGCCAGTAGTAAACCGGGACAGCCGATATACAGTGGTACGAAAGAGCAGTACTTC
CASSKPGQPIYSGTKEQYF
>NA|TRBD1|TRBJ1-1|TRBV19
TGTGCCAGTAGTATTAGGTCAGGGGGCCTGAACACTGAAGCTTTCTTT
CASSIRSGGLNTEAFF
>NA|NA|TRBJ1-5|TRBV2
TGTGCCAGCAGCGACTTTTTGAGCAATCAGCCCCAGCATTTT
CASSDFLSNQPQHF
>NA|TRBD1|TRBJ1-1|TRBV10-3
TGTGCCACTACAAGACAGGGCGGATTTGTGTTAGGAGCTTTCTTT
CATTRQGGFVLGAFF
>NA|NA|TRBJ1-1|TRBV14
TGTGCCAGCAGCCTGCGGGGACGGACAAAAGAGGCTGGGGCTTTCTTT
CASSLRGRTKEAGAFF
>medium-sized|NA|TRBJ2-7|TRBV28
TGTGCCAGCAGTTTACCAGGGGAAAGTAGCGAGCAGTACTTC
CASSLPGESSEQYF
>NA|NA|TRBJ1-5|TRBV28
TGTGCCAGCAGTGGACTCGATAGCAATCAGCCCCAGCATTTT
CASSGLDSNQPQHF
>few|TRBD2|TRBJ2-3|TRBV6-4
TGTGCCAGCAGTGAGCGGGAGGGCACAGATACGCAGTATTTT
CASSEREGTDTQYF
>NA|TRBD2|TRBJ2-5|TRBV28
TGTGCCAGCAGTTCGTGGGGGGGGTCCCGGGAGACCCAGTACTTC
CASSSWGGSRETQYF
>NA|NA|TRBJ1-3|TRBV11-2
TGTGCCAGCAGCCCAATACAGGGTAGAGGAAACACCATATATTTT
CASSPIQGRGNTIYF
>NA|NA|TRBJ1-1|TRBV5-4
TGTGCCAGCAGCTCTCAGGGCATGAACACTGAAGCTTTCTTT
CASSSQGMNTEAFF
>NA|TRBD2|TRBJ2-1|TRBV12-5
TGTGCTAGTGGTTTGGTCGTAGGATTAGCGGGAGGGCAGAATGAGCAGTTCTTC
CASGLVVGLAGGQNEQFF
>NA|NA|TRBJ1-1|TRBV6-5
TGTGCCAGCAGTTACTCGGCAAGTGTAAACACTGAAGCTTTCTTT
CASSYSASVNTEAFF
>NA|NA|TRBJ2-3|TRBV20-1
TGCAGTGCTAGTCCAGCGCTGGATACGCAGTATTTT
CSASPALDTQYF
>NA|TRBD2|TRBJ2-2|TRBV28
TGTGCCAGCAAAGATCAAACCGCGGGGGAGAACACCGGGGAGCTGTTTTTT
CASKDQTAGENTGELFF
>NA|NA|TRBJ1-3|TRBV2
TGTGCCAGCGGGTCGGACAGCTCTGGAAACACCATATATTTT
CASGSDSSGNTIYF
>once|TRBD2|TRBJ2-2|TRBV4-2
TGTGCCAGCAGCCCTACTAGCGGGAAGACCGGGGAGCTGTTTTTT
CASSPTSGKTGELFF
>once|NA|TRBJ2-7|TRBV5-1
TGCGCCAGCAGCTTGGAATGGCGGCCAAACCACGAGCAGTACTTC
CASSLEWRPNHEQYF
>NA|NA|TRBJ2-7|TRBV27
TGTGCCAGTAGGGGTATCCGCTACGAGCAGTACTTC
CASRGIRYEQYF
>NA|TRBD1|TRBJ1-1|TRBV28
TGTGCCAGCAGACGGACGGACAGGGCGCTACATATGTTCTTT
CASRRTDRALHMFF
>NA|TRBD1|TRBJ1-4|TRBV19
TGTGCCAGTACTACGCCCGCCAAACAGGGGGCGGGGGAAAAACTGTTTTTT
CASTTPAKQGAGEKLFF
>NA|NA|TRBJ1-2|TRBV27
TGTGCCAGCAGTTTCCACGGGAACAACTATGGCTACACCTTC
CASSFHGNNYGYTF
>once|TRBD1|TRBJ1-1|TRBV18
TGTGCCAGCTCACCACTAGGTCAGGGGGCGAGTGTTTTAAGGTCTGTGGACACTGAAGCTTTCTTT
CASSPLGQGASVLRSVDTEAFF
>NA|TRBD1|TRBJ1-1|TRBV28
TGTGCCAGCAGTCGGGACAGGGCCACTGAAGCTTTCTTT
CASSRDRATEAFF
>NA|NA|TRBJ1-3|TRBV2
TGTGCCAGCAGTGAGAAGGCGGCGAACACCATATATTTT
CASSEKAANTIYF
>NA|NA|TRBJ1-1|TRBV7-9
TGTGCCAGCAGCTTAGGTGGGGGCCTATTCATGAACACTGAAGCTTTCTTT
CASSLGGGLFMNTEAFF
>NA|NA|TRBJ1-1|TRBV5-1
TGCGCCAGCAGCTTGGAACCTAAGAACACTGAAGCTTTCTTT
CASSLEPKNTEAFF
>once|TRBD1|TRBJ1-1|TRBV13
TGTGCCAGCGGCCTCCGGGACAGGGAGGTTTTAGCTTTCTTT
CASGLRDREVLAFF
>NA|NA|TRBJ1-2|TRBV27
TGTGCCAGCAGTTTAGGTCCATATCGGGGTAACTATGGCTACACCTTC
CASSLGPYRGNYGYTF
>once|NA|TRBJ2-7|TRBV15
TGCGCCACCAGCAGAGATAGTGGCAGGAACCCCGAGCAGTACTTC
CATSRDSGRNPEQYF
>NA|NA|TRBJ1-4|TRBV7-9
TGTGCCAGCAGCTTAGAAAGCGCAGGGATGAATGAAAAACTGTTTTTT
CASSLESAGMNEKLFF